This is a list of T cell receptor beta chains from one sample in a study of Graves' ophthalmopathy and Graves' hyperthyroidism. TCRdb analysed the multiplex PCR reads with MiXCR anew, one entry per CDR3 protein. This table holds just over 600,000 distinct CDR3 sequences, 22% found once. The sequenced material came from peripheral blood. Source of these receptors: a woman aged 18-29 years with stable Graves' hyperthyroidism. Some clones in this sample may be carry-over from other donors' samples. Both conserved end residues are part of each CDR3. D genes are given only for firm matches. Size is omitted from some rows. Given values are once, few, many or a class for expanded clones.

j_call | d_call | clone_size | v_call | cdr3_nt | cdr3_aa
TRBJ1-2 | TRBD1 | . | TRBV30 | TGTGCCTGGGCGGGACAGGTTGAAAGAAGTGGCTACACCTTC | CAWAGQVERSGYTF
TRBJ1-6 | TRBD1 | many | TRBV15 | TGTGCCACCAGCAGGCAAGCCGGGACAGGGGTTTTACCCCTCCACTTT | CATSRQAGTGVLPLHF
TRBJ1-2 | . | many | TRBV6-5 | TGTGCCAGCAGTTCCCTTAACTATGGCTACACCTTC | CASSSLNYGYTF
TRBJ2-7 | TRBD2 | many | TRBV28 | TGTGCCAGCAGTCCCCCCGCTAGCGGGGGTGGGGAGCAGTACTTC | CASSPPASGGGEQYF
TRBJ1-1 | TRBD1 | many | TRBV6-1 | TGTGCCAGCAGTGCCCTCAGGGGGCGATACACTGAAGCTTTCTTT | CASSALRGRYTEAFF
TRBJ2-4 | . | many | TRBV28 | TGTGCCACCCAGCAGGCGACACTAGCCAAAAACATTCAGTACTTC | CATQQATLAKNIQYF
TRBJ2-4 | . | many | TRBV6-2/TRBV6-3 | TGTGCCAGCAGTTACTCGCAACGGCCGGTTCAGTACTTC | CASSYSQRPVQYF
TRBJ1-2 | TRBD1 | . | TRBV11-2 | TGTGCCAGCAGCTTCACCCAGGACAGGGGCGTCTATGGCTACACCTTC | CASSFTQDRGVYGYTF
TRBJ2-7 | . | few | TRBV5-6 | TGTGCCAGCAGCTTGGGACTAGATTTCTACGAGCAGTACTTC | CASSLGLDFYEQYF
TRBJ1-1 | . | . | TRBV6-1 | TGTGCCAGCAGGAGCCTTAGGGGGGTGGGGAGCACTGAAGCTTTCTTT | CASRSLRGVGSTEAFF
TRBJ1-2 | . | many | TRBV18 | TGTGCCAGTACCCCCGGAGGTACAGACTATGGCTACACCTTC | CASTPGGTDYGYTF
TRBJ1-5 | . | . | TRBV28 | TGTGCCAGCAGTCCGGGACGCCGACCCCAGCATTTT | CASSPGRRPQHF
TRBJ2-3 | . | . | TRBV11-2 | TGTGCCAGCAGCTTAGGAACCACAGATACGCAGTATTTT | CASSLGTTDTQYF
TRBJ2-7 | . | few | TRBV20-1 | TGCAGTGCTTCAACTTCCGAGCAGTACTTC | CSASTSEQYF
TRBJ2-7 | TRBD1 | few | TRBV2 | TGTGCCACCTTATACCGGGACAGGGCTCCGGAGGAGCAGTACTTC | CATLYRDRAPEEQYF
TRBJ1-5 | TRBD1 | many | TRBV10-3 | TGTGCCATCTCGTCGGGACAGGGCGGGGGAGGCAATCAGCCCCAGCATTTT | CAISSGQGGGGNQPQHF
TRBJ2-7 | . | many | TRBV28 | TGTGCCAGCAGTTTATGGGTGGCGGACTACGAGCAGTACTTC | CASSLWVADYEQYF
TRBJ2-2 | . | few | TRBV6-1 | TGTGCCAGCAGTGAATGGACACCGAACACCGGGGAGCTGTTTTTT | CASSEWTPNTGELFF
TRBJ2-5 | . | . | TRBV6-5 | TGTGCCAGCAGTTACTCGACTTCAGAAGAGACCCAGTACTTC | CASSYSTSEETQYF
TRBJ2-5 | . | once | TRBV2 | TGTGCCGTCTTCCAAGAGACCCAGTACTTC | CAVFQETQYF
TRBJ2-7 | TRBD2 | . | TRBV6-1 | TGTGCCAGCAACCAGCGGGAGGGCGGGGAGCAGTACTTC | CASNQREGGEQYF
TRBJ1-1 | . | many | TRBV19 | TGTGCCAGTAGTACTCAGGGGCTGGGTACTGAAGCTTTCTTT | CASSTQGLGTEAFF
TRBJ1-1 | . | many | TRBV6-2/TRBV6-3 | TGTGCCAGCAATCGCTTGGGCACTGAAGCTTTCTTT | CASNRLGTEAFF
TRBJ2-2 | . | many | TRBV5-1 | TGCGCCAGCAGCCCCCTACCCGGGACGGGCGGCGGGGAGCTGTTTTTT | CASSPLPGTGGGELFF
TRBJ2-7 | TRBD2 | . | TRBV19 | TGTGCCAGTAGTATACAAGCGGGGTCCTACGAGCAGTACTTC | CASSIQAGSYEQYF
TRBJ2-2 | . | few | TRBV20-1 | TGCAGTGCTAACTCCCATAGCGGAGAAAGGGGTAACACCGGGGAGCTGTTTTTT | CSANSHSGERGNTGELFF
TRBJ1-2 | . | many | TRBV5-1 | TGCGCCAGCAGCTTGGCCGAGGGGACTTCTGGCTACACCTTC | CASSLAEGTSGYTF
TRBJ2-3 | . | . | TRBV11-2 | TGTGCCAGCAGCTCACGACTATCGAGCACAGATACGCAGTATTTT | CASSSRLSSTDTQYF
TRBJ1-1 | . | . | TRBV29-1 | TGCAGCGTTGACCTGAGTCGGAGGGAGAGAGGAACTGAAGCTTTCTTT | CSVDLSRRERGTEAFF
TRBJ2-7 | . | many | TRBV20-1 | TGCAGTGCTTCCGACGGGGCATCCTACGAGCAGTACTTC | CSASDGASYEQYF
TRBJ2-5 | TRBD2 | many | TRBV10-3 | TGTGCCATCATGGAGACTAGCGGCCCCCAAGAGACCCAGTACTTC | CAIMETSGPQETQYF
TRBJ1-2 | . | . | TRBV20-1 | TGCAGTGCTAGAGATGGCCTAGATCGACGGGCGCGTAACTATGGCTACACCTTC | CSARDGLDRRARNYGYTF
TRBJ2-7 | . | . | TRBV12-3/TRBV12-4 | TGTGCCAGCAGTTTATGGACAGTGAGGGGACCCTATAGCTCCTACGAGCAGTACTTC | CASSLWTVRGPYSSYEQYF
TRBJ2-7 | . | many | TRBV11-2 | TGTGCCAGCAGCTTATTAGGGGGAGGGCCCATCCACCCCTACGAGCAGTACTTC | CASSLLGGGPIHPYEQYF
TRBJ2-5 | . | many | TRBV11-1 | TGTGCCAGTGGATCGATCCAAGAGACCCAGTACTTC | CASGSIQETQYF
TRBJ2-7 | TRBD1 | few | TRBV4-1 | TGCGCCAGCAGCCAAGATGCTGGAGACAGGGGGCGGGAGCAGTACTTC | CASSQDAGDRGREQYF
TRBJ1-6 | . | many | TRBV5-1 | TGCGCCAGCAGCTTGGATGGACTGTATAATTCACCCCTCCACTTT | CASSLDGLYNSPLHF
TRBJ2-7 | . | many | TRBV5-1 | TGCGCCAGCAGCCCTGAATCCTACGAGCAGTACTTC | CASSPESYEQYF
TRBJ2-7 | . | many | TRBV2 | TGTGCCAGCGAAGAGGGTGGCGAGCAGTACTTC | CASEEGGEQYF
TRBJ1-6 | TRBD1 | few | TRBV10-3 | TGTGCCATCAGTGATACAGGGGGCTATAATTCACCCCTCCACTTT | CAISDTGGYNSPLHF
TRBJ2-5 | . | many | TRBV12-3/TRBV12-4 | TGTGCCAGCAGTTTTTACAGGGAGACCCAGTACTTC | CASSFYRETQYF
TRBJ2-7 | . | many | TRBV6-1 | TGTGCCAGCGTGGGGTCCTACGAGCAGTACTTC | CASVGSYEQYF
TRBJ1-6 | TRBD1 | . | TRBV7-9 | TGTGCCAGCATGAGGGACAGGGGGTTCTATAATTCACCCCTCCACTTT | CASMRDRGFYNSPLHF
TRBJ1-1 | . | many | TRBV18 | TGTGCCAGCTCACCTCTCTTCACAGGGAGTATCGCTGAAGCTTTCTTT | CASSPLFTGSIAEAFF
TRBJ2-7 | . | many | TRBV29-1 | TGCAGCGTTGAAGGGAAAGAAACGAGTTACGAGCAGTACTTC | CSVEGKETSYEQYF
TRBJ2-5 | TRBD2 | many | TRBV12-3/TRBV12-4 | TGTGCCAGCAGTTTAAGGGAGGGAAGCCAAGAGACCCAGTACTTC | CASSLREGSQETQYF
TRBJ1-1 | . | many | TRBV4-1 | TGCGCCAGCAGCCAAGGCACCTTTTACACTGAAGCTTTCTTT | CASSQGTFYTEAFF
TRBJ2-7 | . | many | TRBV12-3/TRBV12-4 | TGTGCCAGCAGCCCAGGAATAGGGGGCTCCTACGAGCAGTACTTC | CASSPGIGGSYEQYF
TRBJ2-7 | . | many | TRBV7-2 | TGTGCCAGCAGCCGAGGGGGACTACTCCACTACGAGCAGTACTTC | CASSRGGLLHYEQYF
TRBJ2-2 | TRBD2 | . | TRBV6-2/TRBV6-3 | TGTGCCAGCAGCTCACCCCCTAGCGGGGGGGCCCAAGGCACCGGGGAGCTGTTTTTT | CASSSPPSGGAQGTGELFF
TRBJ2-5 | . | many | TRBV6-5 | TGTGCCAGCAGTCGGTCAGGGCTCTACCAAGAGACCCAGTACTTC | CASSRSGLYQETQYF
TRBJ1-2 | . | many | TRBV12-3/TRBV12-4 | TGTGCCAGCAGTTTAGTCTCGGACAGTTCTAACTATGGCTACACCTTC | CASSLVSDSSNYGYTF
TRBJ1-2 | . | many | TRBV28 | TGTGCCAGCAGGGACAGCTCTAACTATGGCTACACCTTC | CASRDSSNYGYTF